This passage covers 27 T cell receptor beta chains from one sample sequenced in a study of shared clonotypes between healthy human individuals. The data were produced by immunoSEQ multiplex PCR, yet TCRdb's version contains in-frame clones alone and is incomplete. The sample has over a million clones, around 76% seen once. The sample comprised memory CD4+ T cells sorted from blood. As for subset: CD45RA-negative fraction. Source of these receptors: a man younger than 35 in good health.

Comment on this clone: Other DNA sequences in the sample encode the same CDR3. The chain carries TRBV29-1 and TRBJ1-5; D might be TRBD1 (5 bases). The V and J ends lost 5 bases and 2 bases respectively, with 13 bases between them. Germline V gene sequence: CDR1 SQVTM, CDR2 ANQGSEA. This CDR3 is 14 amino acids long. This CDR3 reads CSVSQGGGNQPQHF. DNA for the CDR3: TGCAGCGTTTCTCAGGGTGGAGGCAATCAGCCCCAGCATTTT.

The chain is built from TRBV7-2 and TRBJ2-7; D uncertain. The CDR3 contains 14 residues. Per germline, CDR1 SGHTA and CDR2 FQGNSA. Trimming left V 4 bases short and J 2 bases short, with 12 bases between. CDR3 DNA sequence: TGTGCCAGCAGCTCTCGACTGATTACCTACGAGCAGTACTTC. This translates into CASSSRLITYEQYF.

This chain connects TRBV28 to TRBJ1-5; D not certain. Germline V lookup: CDR1 MDHEN, CDR2 SYDVKM. The CDR3 sequence is 13 residues long. Trimming took 5 bases from V and 3 from J, leaving 8 bases between them. CDR3 loop: CASSGTVNQPQHF. Here the CDR3 DNA reads TGTGCCAGCAGTGGTACAGTCAATCAGCCCCAGCATTTT.

V and J are TRBV5-1 and TRBJ2-1, with TRBD2 as a possible D gene (6 bases). The germline V gene has CDR1 SGHRS and CDR2 YFSETQ. The CDR3 length is 14 residues. The ends were cut back, 4 bases at V and 4 bases at J, with 12 bases in the middle. DNA of the CDR3: TGCGCCAGCAGCCCCGAGGCGGGATACAATGAGCAGTTCTTC. Translated, it gives CASSPEAGYNEQFF.

The V call is TRBV19, the J call TRBJ1-5, with a weak D call TRBD1 (6 bases). From germline, CDR1 is LNHDA and CDR2 SQIVND (reference sequence). The CDR3 runs 19 residues. V lost 3 bases to trimming and J lost 2 bases, with 23 bases between them. CDR3 amino acids: CASSMLPGRGGLGNQPQHF. The CDR3 DNA reads TGTGCCAGTAGTATGCTCCCGGGCAGAGGGGGATTGGGCAATCAGCCCCAGCATTTT.

This clone was counted only a few times. V is TRBV2 and J is TRBJ2-7; the D gene is possibly TRBD2 (5 bases). Trimming left V 6 bases short and J 2 bases short, with 14 bases between. CDR3 length: 14 residues. The germline V gene encodes CDR1 SNHLY and CDR2 FYNNEI. DNA for the CDR3: TGTGCCAGCAGACCCGGACTTGCCACCTACGAGCAGTACTTC. Translating gives CASRPGLATYEQYF.

Comments on this clone: This CDR3 is also generated by other DNA sequences in the sample. The chain joins TRBV5-1 to TRBJ1-1; D remains unclear. This CDR3 spans 13 amino acids. Germline lookup yields CDR1 SGHRS and CDR2 YFSETQ. The ends were cut back, 0 bases at V and 0 bases at J, with 3 bases in the middle. CDR3 protein: CASSLGLNTEAFF. The DNA for the CDR3 is TGCGCCAGCAGCTTGGGGTTGAACACTGAAGCTTTCTTT. Combining the CDR3 with reference TRBV5-1 and TRBJ1-1 gives the whole variable domain KAGVTQTPRYLIKTRGQQVTLSCSPISGHRSVSWYQQTPGQGLQFLFEYFSETQRNKGNFPGRFSGRQFSNSRSEMNVSTLELGDSALYLCASSLGLNTEAFFGQGTRLTVV.

This chain connects TRBV6-6 to TRBJ2-2, with 7 bases fitting TRBD1. Losses at the gene ends were 0 bases for V and 5 bases for J; bases not matched to a gene: 3. The CDR3 consists of 15 residues. Germline V gives CDR1 MNHNY, CDR2 SVGAGI (reference sequence). The DNA for the CDR3 is TGTGCCAGCAGTTACTCAACAGGGGCGACCGGGGAGCTGTTTTTT. The encoded protein is CASSYSTGATGELFF.

The gene calls are TRBV4-1 and TRBJ2-1; D perhaps matches TRBD1 (6 bases). V gave up 4 bases and J gave up 9 bases, with 16 bases separating them. The CDR3 totals 14 residues. Per germline, CDR1 MGHRA and CDR2 YSYEKL. CDR3 sequence (DNA): TGCGCCAGCAGCCGATCAGGGGACGCGGGTGAGCAGTTCTTC. Translating gives CASSRSGDAGEQFF.

On this clone itself: The same CDR3 arises from other DNA sequences in this sample as well. The V gene is TRBV7-2, the J gene TRBJ1-5; D possibly corresponds to TRBD1 (6 bases). This CDR3 has 13 residues. The V and J ends lost 0 bases and 7 bases respectively, with 7 bases between them. From germline, CDR1 is SGHTA and CDR2 FQGNSA. The CDR3 DNA reads as TGTGCCAGCAGCTTAGCCCAGGGGCAGCCCCAGCATTTT. Amino acid sequence: CASSLAQGQPQHF.

V gene TRBV6-6 combines with J gene TRBJ2-3; the D is unclear. The germline CDR1 and CDR2 sequences are MNHNY and SVGAGI (reference sequence). The CDR3 is made up of 13 amino acids. V lost 4 bases, J lost 7 bases, and 12 bases lay in between. CDR3 nucleotide sequence: TGTGCCAGCAGTTGGGCGGTAGTAAATACGCAGTATTTT. Protein sequence: CASSWAVVNTQYF.

The V gene is TRBV28, the J gene TRBJ1-4, with D tentatively TRBD1 (6 bases). V was cut by 2 bases and J by 8 bases, with 9 bases left in between. The CDR3 contains 13 residues. Looked up from germline, CDR1 is MDHEN and CDR2 is SYDVKM. As DNA, the CDR3 is TGTGCCAGCAGTTTACAGGGGTTGGAAAAACTGTTTTTT. This encodes CASSLQGLEKLFF.

This clone has just a few counts. CDR3 DNA sequence: TGTGCCAGCAGTCGACCGGACTACCTCAACACCGGGGAGCTGTTTTTT. Residues: CASSRPDYLNTGELFF. The J gene is TRBJ2-2, the V gene TRBV27; TRBD2 might be the D (6 bases). CDR1 MNHEY and CDR2 SMNVEV come from the germline V gene (reference sequence). This CDR3 has 16 residues. Deletions cut 5 bases from V and 2 bases from J, with 15 bases between.

A word on this clone: At the DNA level, this CDR3 is encoded by other sequences in the same sample as well. V usage is TRBV15 and J usage is TRBJ2-7, with 9 bases lining up with TRBD1. Germline lookup yields CDR1 LNHNV and CDR2 YYDKDF (reference sequence). The CDR3 has 14 amino acids. The trim removed 1 base at V and 2 bases at J, leaving 0 bases unmatched. The CDR3 here is CATSRGDRAYEQYF. As DNA, the CDR3 is TGTGCCACCAGCAGAGGGGACAGGGCCTACGAGCAGTACTTC.

This chain joins TRBV5-1 and TRBJ2-1; the match to TRBD1 covers 8 bases. After removal of 4 bases from V and 13 bases from J, the junction contained 16 bases not matched to a gene. The germline V gene has CDR1 SGHRS and CDR2 YFSETQ. There are 15 residues in the CDR3. As DNA, the CDR3 is TGCGCCAGCAGCAGAGCGACAGGGGCCGGGGTGGGCCAGTTCTTC. Translated, it gives CASSRATGAGVGQFF.

This chain connects TRBV7-2 to TRBJ2-5; D is unclear. The length of the CDR3 is 15 residues. With 2 bases removed from V and 6 bases from J, the gap between germline ends came to 16 bases. Germline V lookup: CDR1 SGHTA, CDR2 FQGNSA. Here the CDR3 reads CASSLSPVVGKTQYF. CDR3 nucleotide sequence: TGTGCCAGCAGCTTATCTCCAGTCGTTGGGAAGACCCAGTACTTC.

The gene calls are TRBV10-3 and TRBJ1-4; no reliable D call. Per germline, CDR1 ENHRY and CDR2 SYGVKD. V was shortened by 0 bases and J by 6 bases, with 11 bases between the two germline ends. This CDR3 has 15 amino acids. DNA for the CDR3: TGTGCCATCAGTGAGTCAATAGGGTTAGATGAAAAACTGTTTTTT. Translation gives CAISESIGLDEKLFF.

The V gene is TRBV30, the J gene TRBJ1-5, with 10 bases identical to TRBD1. Germline values: CDR1 GTSNPN, CDR2 SVGIG (reference sequence). This CDR3 is 14 amino acids long. J lost 7 bases, V lost 3 bases, and 6 bases had no gene match. In DNA, the CDR3 is TGTGCCTGGAGCGGGACAGGGGCCAAACAGCCCCAGCATTTT. The encoded protein is CAWSGTGAKQPQHF.

The V call is TRBV7-2, the J call TRBJ1-2, with 8 bases identical to TRBD1. CDR3 length equals 14 residues. Germline V CDR1 and CDR2: SGHTA, FQGNSA. V lost 1 base to trimming and J lost 8 bases; unmatched junction nucleotides: 6. This CDR3 reads CASSLDETGVGYTF. CDR3 bases: TGTGCCAGCAGCTTAGATGAGACAGGGGTCGGCTACACCTTC.

V usage is TRBV2 and J usage is TRBJ2-7; TRBD1 might be the D (6 bases). This CDR3 is built from 12 residues. Between the trimmed V and J ends, which lost 7 bases and 7 bases, there was a span of 14 bases. Germline V lookup: CDR1 SNHLY, CDR2 FYNNEI. This chain's CDR3 is CASMHRDREQYF. The CDR3 DNA is TGTGCCAGCATGCACAGGGATCGGGAGCAGTACTTC.

This chain uses TRBV18 with TRBJ1-1; 8 bases are a match to TRBD1. The CDR3 is 14 residues long. Looked up from germline, CDR1 is KGHSH and CDR2 is LQKENI. V was clipped by 8 bases and J by 1 base; unmatched bases: 6. The CDR3 DNA reads as TGTGCCAGCCTCCTAGACAGGGGGAACACTGAAGCTTTCTTT. The encoded protein is CASLLDRGNTEAFF.

The table lists this clone with a count of one. The chain combines TRBV5-4 with TRBJ2-6; maybe TRBD2 (5 bases). Trimming removed 1 base at V and 2 bases at J, with 10 bases between. The CDR3 is 16 residues long. Germline assignment: CDR1 SGHNT and CDR2 YYREEE (reference sequence). The CDR3 here is CASSLIKTTGANVLTF. DNA of the CDR3: TGTGCCAGCAGCTTGATCAAGACTACTGGGGCCAACGTCCTGACTTTC.

In regard to this clone: A far larger clone lies a single base away; this is likely a read error. Distinct nucleotide sequences in the sample also encode this CDR3. The chain is built from TRBV10-1 and TRBJ2-7, with TRBD1 identical over 9 bases. Germline lookup yields CDR1 WNHNN and CDR2 SYGVQD (reference sequence). CDR3 length: 17 amino acids. CDR3 loop: CASSGDSGTGRTYEQYF. CDR3 bases: TGCGCCAGCAGTGGGGACTCCGGGACAGGGCGAACCTACGAGCAGTATTTC.

The V call is TRBV29-1, the J call TRBJ2-2; TRBD2 is a possible D gene (6 bases). The V gene lost 5 bases and the J gene lost 3 bases, with 13 bases spanning the gap. The CDR3 is 14 amino acids. Looked up from germline, CDR1 is SQVTM and CDR2 is ANQGSEA. Written as DNA, the CDR3 is TGCAGCGTTTCGGGCGGGACTGACACCGGGGAGCTGTTTTTT. Residues: CSVSGGTDTGELFF.

The chain's CDR3 is CASSQAVPGTSGGSGANVLTF. CDR3 sequence (DNA): TGTGCCAGCAGCCAAGCGGTCCCCGGGACTAGCGGGGGCTCTGGGGCCAACGTCCTGACTTTC. The V and J genes are TRBV4-2 and TRBJ2-6, with 14 bases fitting TRBD2. The CDR3 sequence is 21 residues long. Per germline, CDR1 LGHNA and CDR2 YNFKEQ. J was trimmed by 0 bases and V by 1 base; bases with no gene match: 8.

The CDR3 DNA is TGTGCCAGCAGTTATGATAGGGCGACGGACACTGAAGCTTTCTTT. This encodes CASSYDRATDTEAFF. The chain combines TRBV6-5 with TRBJ1-1; D unresolved. The CDR3 contains 15 residues. Germline assignment: CDR1 MNHEY and CDR2 SVGAGI. Between the trimmed V and J ends, which lost 3 bases and 3 bases, there was a span of 14 bases.

CDR3 residues: CASSLKGQGHQETQYF. The DNA for the CDR3 is TGTGCCAGCAGCTTAAAAGGACAGGGCCACCAAGAGACCCAGTACTTC. This chain joins TRBV11-2 and TRBJ2-5; 8 bases map to TRBD1. CDR3 length: 16 residues. Per germline, CDR1 SGHAT and CDR2 FQNNGV. V dropped 2 bases and J dropped 0; count of bases not matched to a gene: 5.